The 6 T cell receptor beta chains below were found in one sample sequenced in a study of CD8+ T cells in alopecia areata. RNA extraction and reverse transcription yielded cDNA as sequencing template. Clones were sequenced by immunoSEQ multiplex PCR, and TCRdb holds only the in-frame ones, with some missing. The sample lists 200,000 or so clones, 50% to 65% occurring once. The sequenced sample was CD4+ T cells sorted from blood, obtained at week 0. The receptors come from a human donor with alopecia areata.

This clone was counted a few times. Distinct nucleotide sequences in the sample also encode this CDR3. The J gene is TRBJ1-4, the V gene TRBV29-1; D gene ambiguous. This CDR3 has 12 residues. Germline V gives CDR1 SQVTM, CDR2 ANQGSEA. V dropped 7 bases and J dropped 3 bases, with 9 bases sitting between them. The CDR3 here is CSAGSSNEKLFF. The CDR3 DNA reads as TGCAGCGCGGGCAGCTCTAATGAAAAACTGTTTTTT.

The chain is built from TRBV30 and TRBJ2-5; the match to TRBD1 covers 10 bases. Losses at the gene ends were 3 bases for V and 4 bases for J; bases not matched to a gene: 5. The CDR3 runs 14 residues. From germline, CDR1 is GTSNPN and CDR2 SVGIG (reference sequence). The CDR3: CAWRETGGRETQYF. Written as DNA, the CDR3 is TGTGCCTGGAGGGAGACAGGGGGCCGAGAGACCCAGTACTTC.

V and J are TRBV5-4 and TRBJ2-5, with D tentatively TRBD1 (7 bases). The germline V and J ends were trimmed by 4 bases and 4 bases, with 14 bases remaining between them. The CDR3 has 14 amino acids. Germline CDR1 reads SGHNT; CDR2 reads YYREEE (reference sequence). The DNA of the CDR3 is TGTGCCAGCAGCCCCCAGGAGGGGGCAGAGACCCAGTACTTC. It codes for CASSPQEGAETQYF.

The CDR3 coding sequence is TGCAGCGTTCTCGTTACGCTCTCTGGAAACACCATATATTTT. It is translated as CSVLVTLSGNTIYF. The chain employs TRBV29-1 and TRBJ1-3, with D hard to call. This CDR3 spans 14 amino acids. Between the trimmed V and J ends, which lost 5 bases and 0 bases, there was a span of 11 bases. The germline gives CDR1 SQVTM, CDR2 ANQGSEA.

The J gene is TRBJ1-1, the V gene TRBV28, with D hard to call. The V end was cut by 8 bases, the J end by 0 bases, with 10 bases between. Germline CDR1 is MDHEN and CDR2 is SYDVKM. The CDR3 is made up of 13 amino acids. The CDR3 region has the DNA TGTGCCAGCGGACTTCACATGAACACTGAAGCTTTCTTT. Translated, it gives CASGLHMNTEAFF.

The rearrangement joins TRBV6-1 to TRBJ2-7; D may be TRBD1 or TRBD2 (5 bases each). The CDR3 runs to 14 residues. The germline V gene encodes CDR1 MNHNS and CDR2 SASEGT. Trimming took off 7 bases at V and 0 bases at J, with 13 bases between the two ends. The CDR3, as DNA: TGTGCCAGCAAGAGGGGAATAAGCTCCTACGAGCAGTACTTC. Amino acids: CASKRGISSYEQYF.